The TCR beta chain under discussion was sequenced for a study of T-cell reconstitution after alpha-beta-depleted transplantation in children (dated by TCRdb to the mid-2010s). Background for the entire study: The study quantitatively tracked T-cell immune reconstitution after TCRalphabeta/CD19-depleted allogeneic hematopoietic cell transplantation in children using TCR repertoire profiling.

With respect to this clonotype: Its specific antigen is unknown. One end of the junction varies from germline; a read error may be responsible.

The treatment or condition label on this specimen signifies: allogeneic hematopoietic cell transplantation with graft depleted of TCRalphabeta T cells and CD19 B cells. The children who served as transplant recipients had been given grafts of TCRalphabeta/CD19-depleted allogeneic hematopoietic cells. CDR1 and CDR2 are drawn from the germline V gene (reference sequence): SSHAT, FNYEAQ. Including cysteine and phenylalanine, the CDR3 has 14 amino acids. This entry keeps only the CDR3 DNA: 42 bases, framed from base 1. Study-wide findings and limitations: The frequencies of hyperexpanded clones fell over the following months, and after one year, T-cell counts and TCRbeta diversity were mostly attributed to newly produced T cells. The apparently early recovery of alphabetaT-cell counts about two months after transplant reportedly depended on only several hundred rapidly expanded clones that came from non-depleted graft cells. In some patients, high TCRbeta diversity at day 60 was attributed to recipient T cells and intrathymic progenitors that had survived conditioning.

The library was obtained by PCR. For sequencing, an Illumina HiSeq 2500 was employed. TCR libraries were prepared with molecular barcoding, using unique molecular identifiers to normalize TCRbeta repertoire quantification. Using fastp at Q25 and MiXCR, TCRdb reprocessed the public reads and kept productive beta chains. Rows with one shared CDR3 protein collapse into an entry with the most common genes and DNA. The sample table contains 350,000 to 500,000 distinct CDR3 sequences; only one count was recorded for roughly 44% of them. Under 35% of the sample belongs to the ten largest clones. The TCR sequence derives from a girl aged 2-10 years with aplastic anemia, due to receive a stem cell transplant. The sequence links TRBV7-7 to TRBJ1-2, and perhaps TRBD1 as D gene, on 6 matching bases. The specimen comprised PBMCs, sampled before TCRalphabeta/CD19-depleted stem cell transplant. This receptor carries the CDR3 CASTEDRLDRGYTF. The DNA sequence is given as TGTGCTAGCACCGAAGACAGGCTAGATCGGGGCTACACCTTC.